Below are 29 T cell receptor beta chains sequenced from a single sample in a study of blood T cell repertoires in COVID-19. Measured with immunoSEQ multiplex PCR; TCRdb has only the in-frame clones, and not every one. This sample has fewer than 250,000 clones, with approximately 87% found just once. Input material: peripheral blood. The receptors originated from a woman in her seventies with active or convalescent COVID-19.

The sample holds a few counts of this clone. The rearrangement joins TRBV6-2 or TRBV6-3 to TRBJ1-1; TRBD1 matches at 10 bases. The length of the CDR3 is 20 residues. Looked up from germline, CDR1 is MNHEY and CDR2 is SVGEGT. V gave up 6 bases and J gave up 3 bases; unmatched junction bases: 22. The CDR3 DNA is TGTGCCAGCAGCACTCGGTGGACAGGGGGTCCTTTCCTCGCGGACACTGAAGCTTTCTTT. This sequence encodes CASSTRWTGGPFLADTEAFF.

The J gene is TRBJ2-5, the V gene TRBV25-1, with D maybe TRBD1 (6 bases). This CDR3 comprises 13 residues. The V and J ends lost 8 bases and 4 bases respectively, with 14 bases between them. Germline CDR1 reads MGHDK; CDR2 reads SYGVNS. The CDR3: CASSQGQGETQYF. CDR3 in DNA: TGTGCCAGCTCACAGGGTCAGGGAGAGACCCAGTACTTC.

The DNA of the CDR3 is TGCAGCGGAAGGACAGCAAACTATGGCTACACCTTC. Its protein product is CSGRTANYGYTF. V is TRBV29-1 and J is TRBJ1-2; TRBD1 might be the D (6 bases). V lost 7 bases and J 2 bases, leaving 11 bases between the germline ends. This CDR3 spans 12 amino acids. CDR1 is SQVTM and CDR2 is ANQGSEA in the germline V gene.

The gene calls are TRBV4-1 and TRBJ1-4; 8 bases line up with TRBD1. V trimming: 3 bases; J trimming: 6 bases; junction bases outside the gene matches: 6. The CDR3 runs 15 residues. Per germline, CDR1 MGHRA and CDR2 YSYEKL. CDR3 coding DNA: TGCGCCAGCAGCCAGGCCGGACAGGGAGATGAAAAACTGTTTTTT. Translation: CASSQAGQGDEKLFF.

The rearrangement uses TRBV11-2 and TRBJ1-2; 7 bases line up with TRBD1. Looked up from germline, CDR1 is SGHAT and CDR2 is FQNNGV. Germline trimming cut 5 bases from V and 8 bases from J; bases unmatched to any gene: 5. The CDR3 consists of 12 residues. The CDR3 sequence is CASSPDRTGYTF. For the CDR3, the DNA is TGTGCCAGCAGCCCGGACAGGACGGGCTACACCTTC.

This clone has a handful of counts. This chain uses TRBV29-1 with TRBJ1-2, with TRBD1 matching 10 bases. Germline V gene lookup returns CDR1 SQVTM and CDR2 ANQGSEA. This CDR3 contains 13 residues. Trimming removed 4 bases from V and 7 bases from J; junction bases left unmatched: 6. The CDR3 sequence is CSVAGTGDLGYTF. CDR3 DNA sequence: TGCAGCGTTGCTGGGACAGGGGACCTTGGCTACACCTTC. The full variable domain, in which reference TRBV29-1 and TRBJ1-2 provide the parts outside the CDR3, is SAVISQKPSRDICQRGTSLTIQCQVDSQVTMMFWYRQQPGQSLTLIATANQGSEATYESGFVIDKFPISRPNLTFSTLTVSNMSPEDSSIYLCSVAGTGDLGYTFGSGTRLTVV.

The J gene is TRBJ1-5, the V gene TRBV19; 8 bases map to TRBD1. Germline assignment: CDR1 LNHDA and CDR2 SQIVND (reference sequence). The CDR3 is 15 residues long. Trimming took 4 bases from V and 7 from J; bases not matched to a gene: 9. The CDR3 sequence: CASSKLTGVEQPQHF. The CDR3 DNA sequence: TGTGCCAGTAGTAAACTGACAGGGGTAGAACAGCCCCAGCATTTT.

This chain uses TRBV29-1 with TRBJ2-3; D might be TRBD2 (5 bases). This CDR3 is 14 amino acids long. The germline CDR1 and CDR2 sequences are SQVTM and ANQGSEA. V lost 4 bases and J lost 0, with 11 bases in between. The DNA for the CDR3 is TGCAGCGTTGGAGGGTCAGAAAGCACAGATACGCAGTATTTT. Its protein product is CSVGGSESTDTQYF.

This chain connects TRBV18 to TRBJ1-1; D possibly corresponds to TRBD1 (6 bases). Trimming left V 2 bases short and J 1 base short, with 14 bases between. Germline lookup yields CDR1 KGHSH and CDR2 LQKENI. This CDR3 region has 16 residues. The CDR3 region is CASSPWGGAGNTEAFF. CDR3 DNA sequence: TGTGCCAGCTCACCATGGGGGGGGGCCGGGAACACTGAAGCTTTCTTT.

V usage is TRBV5-1 and J usage is TRBJ2-5; TRBD2 aligns across 12 bases. The CDR3 consists of 17 residues. Germline CDR1 reads SGHRS; CDR2 reads YFSETQ. V shed 5 bases and J 5 bases; nucleotides not matched to a gene: 13. Here the CDR3 reads CASSYWTSGTPGETQYF. The CDR3 DNA is TGCGCCAGCAGTTATTGGACTAGCGGGACCCCAGGGGAGACCCAGTACTTC.

The chain has TRBV6-2 or TRBV6-3 and TRBJ1-1; a possible D gene is TRBD1 (6 bases). The CDR3 consists of 17 residues. CDR1 and CDR2 (germline): MNHEY, SVGEGT. V shed 5 bases and J shed 0 bases, with 19 bases lying between them. The CDR3 is CASSQGPGQTMNTEAFF. Here the CDR3 DNA reads TGTGCCAGCAGTCAAGGACCCGGACAGACGATGAACACTGAAGCTTTCTTT.

This rearrangement joins TRBV14 to TRBJ2-3, with TRBD1 identical over 9 bases. The CDR3 sequence is 17 residues long. V trimming: 3 bases; J trimming: 0 bases; junction bases outside the gene matches: 7. The germline gives CDR1 SGHDN, CDR2 FVKESK. CDR3 sequence: CASSHRTGATSTDTQYF. The CDR3 region has the DNA TGTGCCAGCAGCCATAGGACAGGGGCCACTAGCACAGATACGCAGTATTTT.

V gene TRBV19 combines with J gene TRBJ2-1; D gene uncertain. V lost 2 bases, J lost 8 bases, and 19 bases lay in between. This CDR3 has 16 residues. Per germline, CDR1 LNHDA and CDR2 SQIVND (reference sequence). CDR3: CASSIQATPHTYEQFF. DNA for the CDR3: TGTGCCAGTAGTATACAGGCTACCCCACATACCTATGAGCAGTTCTTC.

The V and J genes are TRBV25-1 and TRBJ1-3, with D hard to call. Trimming left V 3 bases short and J 3 bases short, with 12 bases between. The V gene's germline CDR1 is MGHDK and CDR2 SYGVNS. This CDR3 comprises 15 residues. As DNA, the CDR3 is TGTGCCAGCAGTGATCCCCCCCAGAATGGAAACACCATATATTTT. Amino acids: CASSDPPQNGNTIYF.

In this sample, this clone turned up a few times. The chain carries TRBV29-1 and TRBJ1-5; 8 bases line up with TRBD1. The germline gives CDR1 SQVTM, CDR2 ANQGSEA. CDR3 length: 12 residues. V lost 4 bases, J lost 7 bases, and 3 bases stayed unmatched. CDR3 coding DNA: TGCAGCGTTGGGGCAGGGGGCCAGCCCCAGCATTTT. Its protein is CSVGAGGQPQHF.

The V gene is TRBV7-2, the J gene TRBJ1-2; 7 bases agree with TRBD1. Germline values: CDR1 SGHTA, CDR2 FQGNSA. With 5 bases clipped from V and 2 bases from J, the junction kept 5 bases outside the gene matches. The CDR3 is 14 residues long. This CDR3 reads CASSQGVGNYGYTF. The CDR3 DNA sequence: TGTGCCAGCAGCCAGGGGGTAGGAAACTATGGCTACACCTTC.

The J gene is TRBJ2-1, the V gene TRBV7-9; D possibly corresponds to TRBD2 (5 bases). The CDR3 has 13 amino acids. Trimming removed 5 bases at V and 8 bases at J, with 13 bases between. The germline CDR1 and CDR2 sequences are SEHNR and FQNEAQ (reference sequence). As DNA, the CDR3 is TGTGCCAGCAGCGTCGACGGACTTGATGAGCAGTTCTTC. Protein: CASSVDGLDEQFF.

This sequence joins TRBV10-3 and TRBJ1-1; D gene unclear. The CDR3 spans 14 residues. V lost 0 bases and J 5 bases, leaving 10 bases between the germline ends. Per germline, CDR1 ENHRY and CDR2 SYGVKD. CDR3 sequence: CAISESEGWTEAFF. The DNA for the CDR3 is TGTGCCATCAGTGAGTCAGAGGGTTGGACTGAAGCTTTCTTT.

V is TRBV6-5 and J is TRBJ2-5; 9 bases map to TRBD1. Trimming took 6 bases from V and 4 from J; bases not matched to a gene: 6. Germline lookup yields CDR1 MNHEY and CDR2 SVGAGI. The CDR3 runs to 14 residues. The CDR3 sequence is CASRTTGGAETQYF. The CDR3 coding sequence is TGTGCCAGCAGGACGACAGGGGGGGCAGAGACCCAGTACTTC.

This clone turned up a few times. The rearrangement links TRBV5-1 to TRBJ2-5, with 9 bases aligning to TRBD2. From germline, CDR1 is SGHRS and CDR2 YFSETQ. This CDR3 contains 16 residues. Trimming took 6 bases from V and 2 from J; bases not matched to a gene: 11. The DNA of the CDR3 is TGCGCCAGCAACCCCGGGGCTAGCGGGGAGCAAGAGACCCAGTACTTC. Protein sequence: CASNPGASGEQETQYF.

The chain combines TRBV2 with TRBJ1-4, with D unresolved. This CDR3 region has 15 residues. Germline values: CDR1 SNHLY, CDR2 FYNNEI. V lost 3 bases, J lost 5 bases, and 13 bases lay in between. The CDR3 region has the DNA TGTGCCAGCAGTGAGACTTGGCTTGCGAATGAAAAACTGTTTTTT. Protein sequence: CASSETWLANEKLFF. Looking up the rest from reference TRBV2 and TRBJ1-4 gives the full variable domain: EPEVTQTPSHQVTQMGQEVILRCVPISNHLYFYWYRQILGQKVEFLVSFYNNEISEKSEIFDDQFSVERPDGSNFTLKIRSTKLEDSAMYFCASSETWLANEKLFFGSGTQLSVL.

This chain links TRBV3-1 (or the pseudogene TRBV3-2) with TRBJ1-3; TRBD1 agrees at 9 bases. V lost 5 bases and J lost 5; bases outside the gene matches: 4. This CDR3 contains 14 residues. Germline-derived CDR1 and CDR2 are LGHDT and YNNKEL (reference sequence). CDR3 protein: CASSGQGTRNTIYF. For the CDR3, the DNA is TGTGCCAGCAGCGGACAGGGGACGCGAAACACCATATATTTT.

This clone was recorded only once. This chain links TRBV7-2 with TRBJ1-2; 8 bases are a match to TRBD1. The germline V gene encodes CDR1 SGHTA and CDR2 FQGNSA. There are 14 residues in the CDR3. V dropped 5 bases and J dropped 5; count of bases not matched to a gene: 7. As DNA, the CDR3 is TGTGCCAGCAGCCGGGACAGGAGTTCATATGGCTACACCTTC. It specifies CASSRDRSSYGYTF. The complete variable domain, with remaining parts taken from reference TRBV7-2 and TRBJ1-2, reads GAGVSQSPSNKVTEKGKDVELRCDPISGHTALYWYRQSLGQGLEFLIYFQGNSAPDKSGLPSDRFSAERTGGSVSTLTIQRTQQEDSAVYLCASSRDRSSYGYTFGSGTRLTVV.

The CDR3 coding sequence is TGTGCCAGCACTGCGTTACAGGGAAACACCATATATTTT. Translation gives CASTALQGNTIYF. The chain employs TRBV2 and TRBJ1-3; D gene ambiguous. The V and J ends lost 7 bases and 4 bases respectively, with 11 bases between them. This CDR3 is built from 13 residues. CDR1 and CDR2 (germline): SNHLY, FYNNEI.

This chain uses TRBV3-1 (or the pseudogene TRBV3-2) with TRBJ1-2, with a weak D call TRBD1 (6 bases). V lost 4 bases and J lost 6, with 15 bases in between. The CDR3 spans 14 residues. Germline assignment: CDR1 LGHDT and CDR2 YNNKEL (reference sequence). The CDR3 spells CASSPGRGEHGYTF. As DNA, the CDR3 is TGTGCCAGCAGCCCAGGGAGGGGGGAACATGGCTACACCTTC.

The CDR3: CASSQGLAGATGELFF. The DNA of the CDR3 is TGCGCCAGCAGCCAAGGACTAGCGGGGGCCACCGGGGAGCTGTTTTTT. The chain is built from TRBV4-3 and TRBJ2-2, with 12 positions matching TRBD2. CDR1 and CDR2 (germline): LGHNA, YSLEER. This CDR3 spans 16 amino acids. The junction had 1 base not matched to a gene; V was cut back by 1 base and J by 4 bases.

The chain carries TRBV4-1 and TRBJ1-1; D possibly corresponds to TRBD1 (5 bases). Trimming cost V 0 bases and J 3 bases, with 8 bases left between them. Looked up from germline, CDR1 is MGHRA and CDR2 is YSYEKL. CDR3 size: 14 residues. CDR3 in amino acids: CASSQESRDTEAFF. The CDR3 DNA sequence: TGCGCCAGCAGCCAAGAATCCAGGGACACTGAAGCTTTCTTT.

The chain is built from TRBV7-9 and TRBJ1-2; D is perhaps TRBD1 (5 bases). The germline V gene has CDR1 SEHNR and CDR2 FQNEAQ (reference sequence). Trimming took off 6 bases at V and 7 bases at J, with 21 bases between the two ends. The CDR3 loop spans 15 amino acids. CDR3 in DNA: TGTGCCAGCAGTAACCCTCACAGGAGGGCAATTGGCTACACCTTC. Translation: CASSNPHRRAIGYTF.

The rearrangement joins TRBV19 to TRBJ2-3, with TRBD2 matching 16 bases. Germline values: CDR1 LNHDA, CDR2 SQIVND (reference sequence). V trimming: 4 bases; J trimming: 6 bases; junction bases outside the gene matches: 4. The CDR3 loop spans 16 amino acids. Here the CDR3 DNA reads TGTGCCAGTAGTACCCGGGGACTAGCGGGGGGGGATACGCAGTATTTT. It encodes CASSTRGLAGGDTQYF.